This T cell receptor beta chain was captured in a study of cytomegalovirus exposure and HLA in healthy donors (dated by TCRdb to about 2017). Describing the broader study: According to an earlier analysis of 587 of the donors, about 179 million T cells yielded 117 million unique TCR beta sequences and approximately 300 Gb of sequence data. The study used immunosequencing to profile the T cell repertoires of around 600 subjects and linked those repertoires to cytomegalovirus serostatus. Several DR-DQ haplotypes were handled as single units for association and clustering because linkage in the cohort was strong. About 280 gigabases of sequencing data and approximately 85 million unique TCR sequences were included in an early release covering around 650 HLA-typed donors. A later analysis re-examined previously published TCR beta repertoires from roughly 650 donors and added high-resolution HLA genotyping to investigate patterns of TCR occurrence. A separate validation cohort of about 110 different subjects was used in addition to the roughly 720-subject first cohort. The aim of the study was to test whether cataloging public T cell receptors could identify signatures of past pathogen exposure. The study combined high-throughput TCR immunosequencing, statistical association of individual TCRs with disease status, and machine learning to predict cytomegalovirus infection status. The number of typed donors differed by locus: 629-630 for A, B, C, DRB1 and DQB1; some 540 for DQA1; some 590 for DPA1; and around 490 for DPB1. A later genetic analysis used genome-wide SNP genotypes for about 65% of the 666 donors, treating that subset as a discovery cohort. Among 398 genotyped donors of the cohort, an average of 235,054 unique TCR beta nucleotide sequences were sequenced per donor, around 20% of them non-productive. HLA typing covered class I and class II loci at four-digit resolution. Donor age, sex, ethnicity and CMV serostatus were collected together with the repertoire data. To decide whether each TCR beta V gene segment behaved as functional or pseudogenic, an earlier analysis of some 600 of the donors relied on high-throughput TCR beta sequencing. The later analysis used no new phenotypic data to find candidate immune exposures, relying instead on TCR beta sequences and their occurrence across donors. All discovery cohort repertoires had been generated on a single sequencing platform. Among the roughly 400 genotyped donors, around 81% belonged to the genetic ancestry cluster associated with self-reported Caucasian donors.

In its sample, this clone was seen once. The antigen it recognizes is unknown. Qualities for individual bases were not recorded, and no much larger clone is one base off. The CDR3, cysteine through phenylalanine, is 15 amino acids long. Only the CDR3 part of the read is kept: 45 bases, read in frame from the first base. Unmatched junction bases come to 13, with V trimmed by 7 bases and J by 6 bases. From the germline V gene, CDR1 is MDHEN and CDR2 is SYDVKM. In total, roughly 710 healthy bone marrow donors made up the cohort. Cohort members were all nominally healthy when sampled, although unrecorded immune exposures were likely present. The donor was CMV seronegative and was included in the group of about 400 seronegative cohort members. Each donor provided a peripheral blood sample, and peripheral blood mononuclear cells were used for TCR beta sequencing. Genomic DNA was extracted from the blood cell samples with the Qiagen DNeasy Blood Extraction Kit.

Library method: the immunoSEQ multiplex PCR assay. The multiplex PCR relied on a mix of 60 forward primers for TCR Vbeta segments and 13 reverse primers for TCR Jbeta segments. The CDR3 region of rearranged TCR beta genes was amplified from genomic DNA by a multiplex PCR assay. The Illumina HiSeq System was used to sequence the amplified TCR beta libraries as 87-base-pair reads. Under the source paper's analysis protocol: In a later analysis, roughly 80 million unique TCR beta chains were counted across the roughly 610 repertoires, and roughly 11 million of these chains were shared by at least two donors. A nearest-neighbor algorithm error-corrected the raw reads and collapsed the reads into unique sequences, merging closely related sequences to remove PCR and sequencing errors. Alignment of CDR3 sequences to IMGT reference sequences was used to assign V, D and J gene segments. For a sequence to be retained, a match of at least six nucleotides to both a V gene segment and a J gene segment was required. Rearrangements were classified as productive when the CDR3 lacked stop codons and remained in frame with V and J, and all other rearrangements were classified as non-productive. CDR3 was defined according to IMGT convention as the region running from the second conserved V-encoded cysteine to the conserved J-encoded phenylalanine. In an earlier analysis of approximately 500 of the donors, sequences lacking an unambiguous match to a single V gene segment were excluded. An earlier analysis of a few hundred of the donors called V segments functional above 56.7% productive rearrangements and segregating when the between-donor standard deviation exceeded 5%. A statistical classification framework was built to diagnose cytomegalovirus status from the catalog of TCR beta chain sequences. In a later analysis, TCR nucleotide sequences were compared against IMGT/GENE-DB human TR gene sequences so that V and J genes could be assigned. The TCRdist pipeline was used in a later analysis to assign CDR3 sequences and most-parsimonious VDJ recombination scenarios. In a later analysis, each TCR beta chain was defined by its CDR3 amino acid sequence together with its V-gene family, and reads lacking a unique V-gene family were excluded. As a way to deal with suspected cross-contamination and a sequencing artifact, a later analysis dropped 450 to 600 nucleotide sequences that were highly shared and had low generation probability. In a later analysis, a clonal expansion index for each public chain was calculated from normalized within-repertoire ranks of inferred template counts. A later analysis computed generation probabilities with a VDJ recombination model fitted to out-of-frame rearrangements, and checked the results against IGoR. A later analysis scored TCR-TCR, TCR-HLA and TCR-CMV co-occurrence with hypergeometric tests, applying a repertoire-size bias correction to TCR pairs. False discovery rates were estimated in a later analysis by permuting HLA or CMV assignments 20 times. In a later analysis, co-occurring TCRs were grouped using DBSCAN, and TCRdist sequence similarity was added for clustering within HLA-allele-positive subsets. Repertoires with fewer than 30,000 or more than 120,000 public chains, plus five repertoires with anomalous nucleotide sharing, were excluded from co-occurrence clustering. Imported from immuneACCESS, the table was reduced by TCRdb to in-frame sequences with V and J called. These copies leave out some clones; in studies compared against another copy, an unresolved V gene accounts for under half, and the cause of the remainder is not known. Clonal size and the V and J genes are those of that table, whereas D and trimming came from the DNA. Counted in this sample were roughly 150,000 clones; about 80% of them appeared once. The ten largest clonotypes hold approximately 2% of the sample.

Summary of the overall study and its limitations: CMV serostatus was the only immune exposure information available for the cohort. The classifier was reported to diagnose cytomegalovirus status with high specificity and sensitivity in both the original cohort and the validation cohort. The study gave a list of about 160 TCR beta chains associated with cytomegalovirus. Several of the top co-occurrence clusters appeared to be linked to parvovirus B19, influenza, CMV and Epstein-Barr virus, according to a later analysis. Linkage disequilibrium might explain the correlated functional status among segregating V segments, but an unknown experimental factor could not be excluded. According to a later analysis, TCR association rates differed among HLA loci, with DRB1 alleles showing the most associated TCRs and HLA-C alleles showing the fewest. Compared with equally common non-associated chains, HLA-associated TCR beta chains in a later analysis were more clonally expanded and had lower generation probabilities. While some public TCRs were present in many individuals, most TCR sequences turned up only very rarely across donors. Some IMGT-functional V segments, including TRBV6-2 and TRBV6-3, could not be told apart with the 87-base-pair reads, so those segments were excluded. A later genetic analysis reported fewer N-insertions in productive TCRs among donors in an Asian-associated ancestry cluster than the roughly 690-donor mean. The cohort was sequenced for TCR beta chains only, and without alpha or paired-chain data the features that could be detected were limited. Broadly in line with IMGT annotations, most TCR beta V segments showed up in productive rearrangements about 90% or about 30% of the time in an earlier analysis of a few hundred of the donors. It was suggested by the authors that the approach could potentially be generalized to other disease states and immunological phenotypes. When HLA alleles, especially DR and DQ, strongly co-occurred, TCR associations were difficult to assign to individual alleles. A further reported finding was that TCR beta sequences accurately predicted the HLA-A and HLA-B alleles for most subjects in the first cohort. HLA typing was unavailable for some donors at each locus, so association tests used only the typed subset. Because counts were too low, seventeen rarely observed V segments, including chromosome 9 orphons, were excluded from the earlier analysis of several hundred of the donors. A few of the identified cytomegalovirus-associated TCR beta chains were confirmed in vitro to be specific for cytomegalovirus antigens. A later analysis found that most CMV-associated TCR beta chains appeared HLA-restricted, with HLA associations seemingly driven largely by CMV exposure. V-gene and J-gene trimming of TCR beta chains was associated with a missense DCLRE1C variant in a later genetic analysis, and the association was replicated in an independent cohort. Specific HLA alleles were associated with over 15,000 TCR beta sequences at a false discovery rate of 0.05 in a later analysis. A cluster of highly shared sequence variants was judged likely to represent a technical artifact of the sequencing pipeline. Presence/absence analyses assumed roughly uniform sequencing depth across donors, an assumption that may not hold.

The sequence was obtained from a man younger than 45 in good health and CMV-seronegative. Sequencing was performed on PBMCs. The chain uses TRBV28 and TRBJ2-5, and 8 junction bases match TRBD2. The CDR3 protein: CASTPQDSGTKTQYF. The DNA sequence is given as TGTGCCAGCACGCCCCAGGATAGCGGGACCAAGACCCAGTACTTC.